The entry below gives a single T cell receptor beta chain sequence along with its context. Source study methods: By means of reference gene primer amplification, nucleated cell counts were estimated. The method was immunoSEQ multiplex PCR; TCRdb's version includes in-frame clones alone and lacks a portion of them. D and trimming were read from the DNA, whereas the V and J calls and clone size are those reported in that table. The data contain about 65,000 clones, about 75% of them singletons. The CDR3 consists of 15 residues. The germline CDR1 and CDR2 sequences are LGHDT and YNNKEL (reference sequence). The V segment lost 4 bases and the J segment 4 bases; nucleotides outside the gene matches: 4. These data come from a study of blood T cell repertoires in COVID-19. Study-wide background: Acute and convalescent COVID-19 specimens originated in the United States, Italy and Spain. From T cells, B-cell-depleted T cells, or PBMCs came the material, which was cDNA or gDNA.

The chain is built from TRBV3-1 (or the pseudogene TRBV3-2) and TRBJ1-3, with 10 nucleotides matching TRBD1. This sequence originates from a human donor in a cohort sampled during active COVID-19. The specimen was peripheral blood. CDR3: CASSRTGGRGNTIYF. The CDR3 region has the DNA TGTGCCAGCAGCCGGACAGGGGGTCGCGGAAACACCATATATTTT.